Sequencing of this TCR beta chain was carried out in a study of cytomegalovirus exposure and HLA in healthy donors. With regard to this clone: Antigen unknown.

The CDR3 sequence is 13 residues long. V was trimmed by 4 bases and J by 6 bases, leaving 11 bases between them. In germline, CDR1 is SGHTA, CDR2 FQGTGA. Regarding the study as a whole: Roughly even sequencing depth across donors was the assumption behind the presence/absence analyses.

Primers included in the PCR were 60 Vbeta and 13 Jbeta primers. Data came from immunoSEQ multiplex PCR; TCRdb stores just in-frame clones and leaves some out. The repertoire holds fewer than 130,000 clones, with just under 75% as singletons. Material: PBMCs. The genes are TRBV7-3 and TRBJ2-3; D might be TRBD2 (6 bases). The clonotype was recovered from a man over 45 in good health and CMV-seropositive. Here the CDR3 DNA reads TGTGCCAGCAGCTCTTGGAGGGAGGATACGCAGTATTTT. Translation gives CASSSWREDTQYF.